These T cell receptor beta chains were read from a single sample in a study of blood T cell repertoires in COVID-19. Sequencing used immunoSEQ multiplex PCR; TCRdb keeps in-frame clones, though not all of them. Counted here are about 260,000 clones, 88% occurring once; the ten biggest clones make up around 0.7%. Material: peripheral blood. Every receptor here comes from a human donor in a cohort sampled during active COVID-19. Both conserved end residues are part of each CDR3. A D gene is named only where the DNA matches it firmly. Rows may omit the clone size; those that give it use once, few, many or a size class.

J: TRBJ2-7; size: NA; D: TRBD1; V: TRBV6-5; DNA: TGTGCCAGCAGTTCGGACAGGGAGGCCTACGAGCAGTACTTC; CDR3: CASSSDREAYEQYF
J: TRBJ2-7; size: NA; D: NA; V: TRBV18; DNA: TGTGCCAGCTCCCCATACACCGATTACGAGCAGTACTTC; CDR3: CASSPYTDYEQYF
J: TRBJ2-7; size: NA; D: NA; V: TRBV20-1; DNA: TGCAGTGCTAGATCAACCTACGAGCAGTACTTC; CDR3: CSARSTYEQYF
J: TRBJ2-6; size: NA; D: NA; V: TRBV14; DNA: TGTGCCAGCAGCCAAGATACGGGGTCTGGGGCCAACGTCCTGACTTTC; CDR3: CASSQDTGSGANVLTF
J: TRBJ2-7; size: NA; D: TRBD1; V: TRBV6-6; DNA: TGTGCCAGCACCGGGACAGGGGATCGCGAGCAGTACTTC; CDR3: CASTGTGDREQYF
J: TRBJ1-5; size: NA; D: NA; V: TRBV7-2; DNA: TGTGCCAGCAGAGGACAGCCCAATCAGCCCCAGCATTTT; CDR3: CASRGQPNQPQHF
J: TRBJ1-1; size: NA; D: NA; V: TRBV12-3/TRBV12-4; DNA: TGTGCCAGCAGTTTGGACACCCACACTGAAGCTTTCTTT; CDR3: CASSLDTHTEAFF
J: TRBJ2-1; size: NA; D: TRBD2; V: TRBV4-3; DNA: TGCGCCAGCAGCCACGGACTAGCGGGAGTTCTTGACGGTGAGCAGTTCTTC; CDR3: CASSHGLAGVLDGEQFF
J: TRBJ1-1; size: few; D: TRBD1; V: TRBV6-2/TRBV6-3; DNA: TGTGCCAGCAGTTACTCGAGTCTAAAAGGGGGCCCTGAAGCTTTCTTT; CDR3: CASSYSSLKGGPEAFF
J: TRBJ1-1; size: NA; D: TRBD1; V: TRBV25-1; DNA: TGTGCCAGCAGTGACAGGGGGCGTGAAGCTTTCTTT; CDR3: CASSDRGREAFF
J: TRBJ2-5; size: few; D: NA; V: TRBV6-6; DNA: TGTGCCAGCAGGGGGACGGCGGGATCAAAGACCCAGTACTTC; CDR3: CASRGTAGSKTQYF
J: TRBJ2-2; size: NA; D: NA; V: TRBV18; DNA: TGTGCCAGCGACTTGGCGAACACCGGGGAGCTGTTTTTT; CDR3: CASDLANTGELFF
J: TRBJ2-7; size: NA; D: TRBD1; V: TRBV6-5; DNA: TGTGCCAGCAGGGGACAGGCCCTAGTTTACGAGCAGTACTTC; CDR3: CASRGQALVYEQYF
J: TRBJ2-3; size: NA; D: TRBD2; V: TRBV3-1/TRBV3-2; DNA: TGTGCCAGCAGCCATCTAGCGGGAGGGCCCGGTACGCAGTATTTT; CDR3: CASSHLAGGPGTQYF
J: TRBJ2-7; size: NA; D: NA; V: TRBV27; DNA: TGTGCCAGCAGTCCCCTCCGGACACAAGCCTACGAGCAGTACTTC; CDR3: CASSPLRTQAYEQYF
J: TRBJ1-4; size: NA; D: NA; V: TRBV6-1; DNA: TGTGCCAGCAGTGAACGGGCAGGGGAAGGGGAAAAACTGTTTTTT; CDR3: CASSERAGEGEKLFF
J: TRBJ2-7; size: NA; D: NA; V: TRBV12-3/TRBV12-4; DNA: TGTGCCAGCAGGTTTAACTACGAGCAGTACTTC; CDR3: CASRFNYEQYF
J: TRBJ2-3; size: NA; D: NA; V: TRBV6-5; DNA: TGTGCCACCCACGACAGAGTCAGAGATACGCAGTATTTT; CDR3: CATHDRVRDTQYF
J: TRBJ2-5; size: NA; D: TRBD2; V: TRBV7-2; DNA: TGTGCCAGCAGCTTAATGTCCGGGGGGGCATTAGAGACCCAGTACTTC; CDR3: CASSLMSGGALETQYF
J: TRBJ2-7; size: NA; D: TRBD1; V: TRBV30; DNA: TGTGCCTGGGACAGGGACAATCCCTACGAGCAGTACTTC; CDR3: CAWDRDNPYEQYF
J: TRBJ1-3; size: NA; D: NA; V: TRBV18; DNA: TGTGCCAGCTCACCTTCAGTGAATACCTTCTCTGGAAACACCATATATTTT; CDR3: CASSPSVNTFSGNTIYF
J: TRBJ1-4; size: NA; D: NA; V: TRBV14; DNA: TGTGCCAGCAGCCAGCAGGGGGAAAAACTGTTTTTT; CDR3: CASSQQGEKLFF
J: TRBJ1-1; size: few; D: TRBD1; V: TRBV10-3; DNA: TGTGCCATCAGTGGGACAGGGGTAACTGAAGCTTTCTTT; CDR3: CAISGTGVTEAFF
J: TRBJ1-1; size: NA; D: NA; V: TRBV3-1/TRBV3-2; DNA: TGTGCCAGCGGGGCTGGGAGGGGGATCAACACTGAAGCTTTCTTT; CDR3: CASGAGRGINTEAFF
J: TRBJ2-7; size: NA; D: TRBD1; V: TRBV7-2; DNA: TGTGCCAGCAGCCCCGGGACAGGACCCTACGAGCAGTACTTC; CDR3: CASSPGTGPYEQYF
J: TRBJ1-6; size: NA; D: TRBD1; V: TRBV19; DNA: TGTGCCAGTAGTTCACCGGGACAGATAGGTTCACCCCTCCACTTT; CDR3: CASSSPGQIGSPLHF
J: TRBJ2-1; size: NA; D: TRBD2; V: TRBV5-1; DNA: TGCGCCAGCAGCTTGTATAGGAGTTTGCGGGGGGCGTACAATGAGCAGTTCTTC; CDR3: CASSLYRSLRGAYNEQFF
J: TRBJ2-7; size: NA; D: TRBD1; V: TRBV6-5; DNA: TGTGCCAGCAGTTACTCAGGGACAGCTGGGCACGAGCAGTACTTC; CDR3: CASSYSGTAGHEQYF
J: TRBJ1-2; size: NA; D: NA; V: TRBV10-3; DNA: TGTGCCATCAGTGGGGCGACAGGAAGAGAAGGCTACACCTTC; CDR3: CAISGATGREGYTF
J: TRBJ2-2; size: NA; D: NA; V: TRBV5-1; DNA: TGCGCCACCACCCAGGGGAACACCGGGGAGCTGTTTTTT; CDR3: CATTQGNTGELFF
J: TRBJ2-3; size: NA; D: TRBD1; V: TRBV19; DNA: TGTGCCAGTAGTATCTGGGACAGGGGGACAGATACGCAGTATTTT; CDR3: CASSIWDRGTDTQYF
J: TRBJ2-1; size: NA; D: NA; V: TRBV19; DNA: TGTGCCAGTAGTATATCGGTCGGCGGGGAAGCCTACAATGAGCAGTTCTTC; CDR3: CASSISVGGEAYNEQFF
J: TRBJ2-7; size: NA; D: NA; V: TRBV5-4; DNA: TGTGCCAGCAGCCCAACGGCCGGGACATCATCCTACGAGCAGTACTTC; CDR3: CASSPTAGTSSYEQYF
J: TRBJ2-7; size: once; D: TRBD1; V: TRBV24-1; DNA: TGTGCCACCAGTGGATCGGCGGACAGGGTTAACGAGCAGTACTTC; CDR3: CATSGSADRVNEQYF
J: TRBJ1-6; size: NA; D: NA; V: TRBV6-1; DNA: TGTGCCAGCAGTGAAGGGGGGGATGTGTCCCTCCACTTT; CDR3: CASSEGGDVSLHF
J: TRBJ1-4; size: once; D: NA; V: TRBV18; DNA: TGTGCCAGCTCACCGGGACAAACAAATGAAAAACTGTTTTTT; CDR3: CASSPGQTNEKLFF
J: TRBJ1-1; size: NA; D: TRBD1; V: TRBV27; DNA: TGTGCCAGCAGTTTATTCTTCGGGACAGGGGAAAAGAACACTGAAGCTTTCTTT; CDR3: CASSLFFGTGEKNTEAFF
J: TRBJ2-2; size: NA; D: NA; V: TRBV20-1; DNA: TGCAGTGCTAGAGATCTCGGGGAGCTGTTTTTT; CDR3: CSARDLGELFF
J: TRBJ1-3; size: NA; D: NA; V: TRBV28; DNA: TGTGCCAGCAAAGTGAGCATAACTGGAAACACCATATATTTT; CDR3: CASKVSITGNTIYF
J: TRBJ1-6; size: once; D: NA; V: TRBV11-2; DNA: TGTGCCAGCAGCTTCGACATAAGGAATTCACCCCTCCACTTT; CDR3: CASSFDIRNSPLHF
J: TRBJ1-2; size: few; D: NA; V: TRBV30; DNA: TGTGCCTGGAGCGCCGTGGGGGGGCTCGGCTACACCTTC; CDR3: CAWSAVGGLGYTF
J: TRBJ2-3; size: NA; D: TRBD2; V: TRBV7-8; DNA: TGTGCCAGCAGTCACCTCATCAAGCGGGGGTTCCTCACAGATACGCAGTATTTT; CDR3: CASSHLIKRGFLTDTQYF
J: TRBJ1-2; size: few; D: NA; V: TRBV30; DNA: TGTGCCTGGAGTGCGACAGGATTAGGTGGTGGCTACACCTTC; CDR3: CAWSATGLGGGYTF
J: TRBJ2-1; size: few; D: TRBD2; V: TRBV3-1/TRBV3-2; DNA: TGTGCCAGCAGCCAAGTCCATAGCGGGAGCTACAATGAGCAGTTCTTC; CDR3: CASSQVHSGSYNEQFF
J: TRBJ2-3; size: once; D: NA; V: TRBV5-4; DNA: TGTGCCAGCAGCTTGGGGCTAGCTAGTGATACGCAGTATTTT; CDR3: CASSLGLASDTQYF
J: TRBJ2-3; size: NA; D: NA; V: TRBV6-2/TRBV6-3; DNA: TGTGCCAGCAGTTACTCCGGGTCTAGCACAGATACGCAGTATTTT; CDR3: CASSYSGSSTDTQYF
J: TRBJ1-1; size: NA; D: NA; V: TRBV10-1; DNA: TGCGCCAGCCAACAAGACATGAACACTGAAGCTTTCTTT; CDR3: CASQQDMNTEAFF
J: TRBJ1-1; size: NA; D: TRBD1; V: TRBV19; DNA: TGTGCCAGTAGTCCAGGACAGGGGGCTGACACTGAAGCTTTCTTT; CDR3: CASSPGQGADTEAFF
J: TRBJ2-2; size: NA; D: TRBD2; V: TRBV19; DNA: TGTGCCAGTACCCGACTAGCGGGAGGCTACACCGGGGAGCTGTTTTTT; CDR3: CASTRLAGGYTGELFF
J: TRBJ1-2; size: once; D: TRBD1; V: TRBV7-9; DNA: TGTGCCAGCAGCTTGAAGGGGACAGGGGATCGGGGAGGCTACACCTTC; CDR3: CASSLKGTGDRGGYTF
J: TRBJ1-3; size: NA; D: NA; V: TRBV9; DNA: TGTGCCAGCAGCGTAGGACGATCGGGGGGAAACACCATATATTTT; CDR3: CASSVGRSGGNTIYF
J: TRBJ2-5; size: NA; D: NA; V: TRBV19; DNA: TGTGCCAGTAGTGTGTTACTACAAGAGACCCAGTACTTC; CDR3: CASSVLLQETQYF
J: TRBJ1-2; size: NA; D: TRBD1; V: TRBV6-5; DNA: TGTGCCAGCAGTTTCACAGGGGGCGCATTAGGCGGCTACACCTTC; CDR3: CASSFTGGALGGYTF